The present T cell receptor beta chain was sequenced within a study of T cells in tumors after PD-1 blockade. As for the study in general: Patients received pembrolizumab 200 mg every 3 weeks or cemiplimab 350 mg every 2 weeks. Mean per blood sample: 95,000 to 130,000 templates (about 24,000-280,000), about 40,000 unique clonotypes.

Only in-frame clones appear in the TCRdb table, and some are missing; sequencing was by immunoSEQ multiplex PCR. The sample shows tens of thousands of clones, around four fifths of them seen only once. The V and J ends lost 4 bases and 1 base respectively, with 7 bases between them. This CDR3 is built from 13 residues. Looked up from germline, CDR1 is MDHEN and CDR2 is SYDVKM. Study observations and caveats: Blood contained approximately 43% of the tumor's TCR clonotypes.

Worth noting for this clone: Its cognate antigen is unknown.

This TCR derives from a human donor with advanced basal cell or squamous cell carcinoma (not recorded which). V gene TRBV28 combines with J gene TRBJ2-5, with D possibly being TRBD1 (5 bases). Sample: PBMCs, taken before anti-PD-1 therapy. CDR3 sequence reads: CASSWGSQETQYF. For the CDR3, the DNA is TGTGCCAGCAGTTGGGGCTCCCAAGAGACCCAGTACTTC.